The TCR beta chain under discussion was sequenced for a study of blood T cells in healthy people across ages (dated by TCRdb to between 2014 and 2017). Describing the broader study: Template switching captured roughly one uniquely barcoded TCR beta cDNA molecule per two T cells in model experiments. The donors were divided into four age groups: young (average roughly 15 years), middle-aged (almost 40), aged (about 61) and long-lived (roughly 86). Using the same blood draw, the study looked at two additional independent replicas of 1 million unique cDNA reads for two donors, one aged 18 to 30 and the other aged 80 or older. Using deep sequencing normalized with unique cDNA molecular identifiers, the study measured how TCR beta repertoire diversity changes with age.

Systemically healthy Caucasian individuals from Russia, 39 in total and aged about 6 to 100 years, were included as donors. Approximately 10 milliliters of peripheral blood were collected from each donor into EDTA-treated Vacutainer tubes. Ficoll-Paque density-gradient centrifugation was used to isolate PBMCs, with at least 6.5 million obtained per sample. Total RNA was extracted from PBMCs with Trizol reagent, with at least 5.5 micrograms obtained per sample. The percentages of naive CD45RAhigh/CD27high T cells were determined by flow cytometry on a PBMC aliquot from every donor. Receptor libraries were prepared by 5' RACE. The instrument was an Illumina HiSeq 2500. A second PCR of about 6 to 11 cycles was run with a J-beta primer mix and a sample-barcoded 5' primer. A template-switch 5' adaptor carrying 12 random nucleotides introduced a unique molecular identifier onto each TCR beta cDNA molecule. Each sample yielded at least 3 million CDR3-containing paired-end reads. The Mint cDNA synthesis kit, primed by a TRBC-specific oligonucleotide, was used to synthesize first-strand cDNA from all RNA. Following uracil-DNA glycosylase treatment, all cDNA underwent a first 18-cycle PCR with the universal primers M1SS and BC2_uni_R. Per the authors' processing: Normalization of each sample was performed by random selection of 1 million high-quality reads, each carrying a distinct molecular identifier. Instead of being binned into consensus sequences, reads with shared molecular identifiers were discarded. MiTCR, run with a Q25 quality threshold and the strictest error-elimination algorithm, handled CDR3 identification, clonotype clustering and error correction. Lower-bound total TCR beta diversity was estimated with a nonparametric unseen species model using Euler transformation. TCRdb redid the processing of the public reads, applying fastp at Q25 and MiXCR, and retained in-frame beta chains. Each CDR3 protein appears once, grouped with its most common genes and DNA. TCRdb's processing, not the authors' own work, is the source of the V and J calls. A total of nearly 800,000 distinct CDR3 sequences appear in this sample, more than 20% of them only once. The leading ten clones occupy under 4.5% of the sample.

A distance of 15 bases separates the germline ends of V and J, which lose 2 bases and 4 bases respectively. The germline V gene provides CDR1 SGDLS and CDR2 YYNGEE. The CDR3 goes from the cysteine to the phenylalanine over 15 residues. The read is trimmed to its CDR3 DNA, 45 bases read in frame from base 1. What the work shows at the level of the full study, not this receptor alone: Estimates of total diversity from one million sequenced T cells were regarded as lower bounds and underestimates. The long-lived group showed more naive CD4+ T cells, fewer expanded clones and increased TCR diversity than the aged group, suggesting age selection. Observed TCR beta diversity per million T cells fell roughly linearly with age, and a significant reduction was already apparent by age around 36. Donor CMV infection status was unknown, potentially confounding age-related changes in expanded clonotypes. Because profiling used bulk unsorted PBMCs, naive and antigen-experienced compartments could not be compared conclusively. There was a strong correlation between observed TCR beta diversity and the percentage of naive T cells measured by flow cytometry.

Only a few counts were recorded for this clonotype. It has no known antigen specificity. No base-level quality is on record; no much larger clone is a single base apart. The same data also contributed to another study, on T cells of mothers and their children. Taken from the second paper: Nine systemically healthy Caucasian individuals served as donors, namely three mothers together with their six children. cDNA synthesis used all of the extracted RNA, with roughly 1.5 ug of RNA in each 15 ul reaction. In the second PCR, the M1S primer introduced both the sample barcodes and 2-4 random nucleotides. More than 8 million TCR beta CDR3 reads were obtained from each mother, and about 3 million reads were obtained from each child. Thymic selection similarly shapes TCR recombination output in related and unrelated pairs, with minor effect from inherited differences. Normalized repertoire overlap was always slightly but never significantly higher in related than unrelated mother-child pairs. No persistent microchimeric T cell clones were detected, at a sensitivity of approximately 100 clones per million clonotypes. Deep NGS was used in the study to compare the TCR beta repertoires of mothers and children and to look for features that separate related mother-child pairs from unrelated individuals. On average, the children were about 10 +/- 4 years old, while the mothers were approximately 41 +/- 4 years old. After adapter ligation with NEBNext reagents, the libraries were sequenced on Illumina HiSeq 2000 with 100+100 nt paired-end reads. Mother and child libraries were prepared a month apart and sequenced in separate runs to prevent cross-contamination. Each donor had between about 500,000 and 2,100,000 distinct TCR beta clonotypes identified. Naive TCR beta clonotypes were estimated from low-frequency clonotypes matched to each donor's FACS-determined naive share, without sorting.

The specimen sequenced was blood. The receptor's source is a boy younger than 18 in good health. The chain couples TRBV9 to TRBJ2-5; the D gene is tentatively TRBD1 or TRBD2, each matching 5 bases. Read as DNA, the sequence is TGTGCCAGCAGCGTGGGGGATGCGGCTCGAGAGACCCAGTACTTC. Its protein product is CASSVGDAARETQYF.